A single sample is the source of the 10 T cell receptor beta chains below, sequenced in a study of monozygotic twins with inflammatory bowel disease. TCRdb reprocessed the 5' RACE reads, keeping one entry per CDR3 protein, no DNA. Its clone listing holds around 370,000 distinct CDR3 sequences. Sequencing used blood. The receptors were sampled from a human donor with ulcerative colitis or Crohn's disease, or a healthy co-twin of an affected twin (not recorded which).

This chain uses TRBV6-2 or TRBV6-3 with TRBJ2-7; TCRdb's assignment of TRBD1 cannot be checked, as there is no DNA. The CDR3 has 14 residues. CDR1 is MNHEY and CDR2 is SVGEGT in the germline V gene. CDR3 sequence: CASSRGDSLYEQYF.

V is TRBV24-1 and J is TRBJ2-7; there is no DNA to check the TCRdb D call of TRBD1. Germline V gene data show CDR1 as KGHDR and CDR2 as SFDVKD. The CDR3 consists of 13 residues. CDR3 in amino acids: CATSDFPGGEQYF.

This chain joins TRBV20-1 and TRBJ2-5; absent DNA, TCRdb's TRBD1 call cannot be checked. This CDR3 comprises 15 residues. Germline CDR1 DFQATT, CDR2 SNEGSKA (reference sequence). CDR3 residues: CSARDRRQGWETQYF.

The CDR3 sequence: CASSLGTGDTRQYF. V usage is TRBV5-1 and J usage is TRBJ2-7; with no DNA, the TCRdb D assignment of TRBD1 cannot be verified. The CDR3 spans 14 residues. CDR1 is SGHRS and CDR2 is YFSETQ in the germline V gene.

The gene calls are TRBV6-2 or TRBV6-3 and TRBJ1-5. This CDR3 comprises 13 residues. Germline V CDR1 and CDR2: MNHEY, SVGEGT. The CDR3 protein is CASSYSSDQPQHF.

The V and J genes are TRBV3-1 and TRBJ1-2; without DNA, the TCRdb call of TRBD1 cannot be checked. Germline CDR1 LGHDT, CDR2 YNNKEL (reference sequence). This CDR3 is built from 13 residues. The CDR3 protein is CASSQFDSYGYTF.

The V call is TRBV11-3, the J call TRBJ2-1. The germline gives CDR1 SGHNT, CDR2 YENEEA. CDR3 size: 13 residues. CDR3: CASSSGLYNEQFF.

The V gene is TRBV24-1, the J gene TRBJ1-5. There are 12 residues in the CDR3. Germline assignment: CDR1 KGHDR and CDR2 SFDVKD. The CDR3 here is CATSTTVQPQHF.

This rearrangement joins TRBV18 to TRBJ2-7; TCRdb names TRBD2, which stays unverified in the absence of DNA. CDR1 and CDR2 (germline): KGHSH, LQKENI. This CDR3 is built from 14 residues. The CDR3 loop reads CASSSTSGDHEQYF. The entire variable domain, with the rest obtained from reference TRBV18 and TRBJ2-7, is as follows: NAGVMQNPRHLVRRRGQEARLRCSPMKGHSHVYWYRQLPEEGLKFMVYLQKENIIDESGMPKERFSAEFPKEGPSILRIQQVVRGDSAAYFCASSSTSGDHEQYFGPGTRLTVT.

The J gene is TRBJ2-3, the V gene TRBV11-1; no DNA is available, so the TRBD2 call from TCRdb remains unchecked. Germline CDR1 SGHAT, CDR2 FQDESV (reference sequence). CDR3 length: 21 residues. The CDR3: CASSPKYLAGDQPASTDTQYF.